Sequencing of this T cell receptor beta chain was carried out in a study of blood T cell repertoires in COVID-19. Across the whole study: Sites across the United States, Italy and Spain contributed samples from acute and convalescent COVID-19. In each case, the material was cDNA or gDNA derived from T cells, B-cell-depleted T cells, or PBMCs.

Germline V gene data show CDR1 as SGDLS and CDR2 as YYNGEE. The V gene end was trimmed by 1 base and the J gene end by 6 bases; junction bases not matched to a gene: 4. CDR3 size: 16 residues. Original analysis: Estimated nucleated cell counts came from reference gene primer amplification. Assay used: immunoSEQ multiplex PCR; TCRdb lists only in-frame clones, some missing. The V and J calls and clone size come from that table; D and trimming were worked out from the DNA. Among roughly 200,000 clones listed, 80% to 90% were seen once. The rearrangement joins TRBV9 to TRBJ2-2, with 12 nucleotides matching TRBD2. The sequencing sample was made of peripheral blood. This clonotype was sampled from a human donor in a cohort sampled during active COVID-19. The CDR3 region is CASSVLTSGSSGELFF. CDR3 DNA: TGTGCCAGCAGCGTACTGACTAGCGGGAGTTCCGGGGAGCTGTTTTTT. The variable domain in full, completed from reference TRBV9 and TRBJ2-2, reads DSGVTQTPKHLITATGQRVTLRCSPRSGDLSVYWYQQSLDQGLQFLIQYYNGEERAKGNILERFSAQQFPDLHSELNLSSLELGDSALYFCASSVLTSGSSGELFFGEGSRLTVL.